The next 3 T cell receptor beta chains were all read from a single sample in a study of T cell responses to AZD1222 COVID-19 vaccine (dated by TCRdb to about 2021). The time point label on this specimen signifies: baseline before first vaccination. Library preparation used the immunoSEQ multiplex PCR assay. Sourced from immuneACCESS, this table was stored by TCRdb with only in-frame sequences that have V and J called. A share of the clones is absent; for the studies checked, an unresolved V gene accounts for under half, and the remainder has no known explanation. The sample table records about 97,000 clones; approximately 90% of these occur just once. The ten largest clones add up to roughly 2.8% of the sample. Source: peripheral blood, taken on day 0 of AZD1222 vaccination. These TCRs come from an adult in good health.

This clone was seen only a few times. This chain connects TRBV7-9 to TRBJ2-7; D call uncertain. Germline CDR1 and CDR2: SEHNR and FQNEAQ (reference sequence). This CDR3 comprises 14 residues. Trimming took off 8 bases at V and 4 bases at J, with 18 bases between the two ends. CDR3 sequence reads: CASRDDRTTYEQYF. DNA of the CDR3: TGTGCCAGCCGCGACGATCGAACCACATACGAGCAGTACTTC. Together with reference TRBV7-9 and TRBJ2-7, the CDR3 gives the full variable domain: DTGVSQNPRHKITKRGQNVTFRCDPISEHNRLYWYRQTLGQGPEFLTYFQNEAQLEKSRLLSDRFSAERPKGSFSTLEIQRTEQGDSAMYLCASRDDRTTYEQYFGPGTRLTVT.

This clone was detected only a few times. CDR3 DNA sequence: TGTGCCAGCAGCTCAGCTGCCACGCGGTATGGCTACACCTTC. Encoded protein: CASSSAATRYGYTF. The chain couples TRBV9 to TRBJ1-2; D is ambiguous. CDR3 length equals 14 residues. CDR1 is SGDLS, CDR2 YYNGEE, per germline. V lost 4 bases and J 5 bases, leaving 15 bases between the germline ends.

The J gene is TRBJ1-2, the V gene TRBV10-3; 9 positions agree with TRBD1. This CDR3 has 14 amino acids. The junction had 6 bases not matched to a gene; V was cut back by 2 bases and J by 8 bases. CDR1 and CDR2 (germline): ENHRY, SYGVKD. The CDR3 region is CAISEGQGTGGYTF. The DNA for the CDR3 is TGTGCCATCAGTGAGGGACAGGGGACGGGAGGCTACACCTTC.